This TCR beta chain was captured in a study of cytomegalovirus exposure and HLA in healthy donors. The CDR3 runs 15 residues. Germline values: CDR1 MDHEN, CDR2 SYDVKM. V was pared by 2 bases and J by 1 base, with 3 bases of the junction left unmatched. The PCR employed 60 Vbeta primers together with 13 Jbeta primers. Assay: immunoSEQ multiplex PCR; the TCRdb copy retains only in-frame clones and omits some. In the table there are some 84,000 clones, roughly 80% of which are singletons. The sequence was collected from a boy between 10 and 17 years old in good health and CMV-seronegative. Sequenced: PBMCs. The J gene is TRBJ2-7, the V gene TRBV28, with 9 bases lining up with TRBD1. CDR3 amino acids: CASSLRTGVSYEQYF. The DNA for the CDR3 is TGTGCCAGCAGTTTACGGACAGGGGTTTCCTACGAGCAGTACTTC.